These 6 T cell receptor beta chains came from one sample sequenced in a study of blood T cell repertoires in COVID-19 (dated by TCRdb to about 2020). Libraries were constructed by the immunoSEQ multiplex PCR assay. The table was pulled from immuneACCESS by TCRdb, which kept in-frame rearrangements only. Such tables lose some clones; where checked, under half of the loss comes from unresolved V genes, and the rest has no known cause. The sample table records 150,000 to 200,000 clones; nearly 80% of these occur just once. Clones ranked in the top ten supply roughly 25% of the sample. Sequenced material: peripheral blood. The receptor set was obtained from a woman between 65 and 79 years old with acute or convalescent COVID-19.

The J gene is TRBJ1-2, the V gene TRBV18; D unclear. The CDR3 has 14 amino acids. Germline V lookup: CDR1 KGHSH, CDR2 LQKENI. V dropped 2 bases and J dropped 5 bases, with 12 bases sitting between them. CDR3 coding DNA: TGTGCCAGCTCACCAGAGGTCTGGACTTATGGCTACACCTTC. Protein sequence: CASSPEVWTYGYTF.

This chain connects TRBV2 to TRBJ2-1; TRBD2 aligns across 13 bases. The CDR3 has 17 amino acids. The V gene's germline CDR1 is SNHLY and CDR2 FYNNEI. V shed 3 bases and J 7 bases; nucleotides not matched to a gene: 9. The CDR3: CASSDSRTSGRVNEQFF. In nucleotides, the CDR3 is TGTGCCAGCAGTGACTCTCGGACTAGCGGGAGAGTGAATGAGCAGTTCTTC.

The chain links TRBV11-3 to TRBJ2-2, with a tentative D call TRBD2 (5 bases). V was clipped by 1 base and J by 0 bases, with 18 bases between them. The CDR3 sequence is 19 residues long. CDR1 is SGHNT, CDR2 YENEEA, per germline. The chain's CDR3 is CASSLGAGFLGTNTGELFF. The CDR3 DNA reads TGTGCCAGCAGCTTAGGGGCGGGTTTCCTAGGAACGAACACCGGGGAGCTGTTTTTT.

V gene TRBV7-6 combines with J gene TRBJ2-1, with D unclear. In germline, CDR1 is SGHVS, CDR2 FNYEAQ. The CDR3 sequence is 14 residues long. Trimming took off 1 base at V and 3 bases at J, with 7 bases between the two ends. The CDR3 spells CASSLGSSYNEQFF. For the CDR3, the DNA is TGTGCCAGCAGCTTAGGCTCTAGCTACAATGAGCAGTTCTTC.

This chain links TRBV7-9 with TRBJ2-6; D possibly corresponds to TRBD2 (6 bases). The CDR3 covers 16 residues. V lost 5 bases to trimming and J lost 0 bases, with 11 bases between them. Germline CDR1 is SEHNR and CDR2 is FQNEAQ (reference sequence). The CDR3 DNA reads TGTGCCAGCAGCCCCGGGAGCAACTCTGGGGCCAACGTCCTGACTTTC. Its translation: CASSPGSNSGANVLTF.

The V gene is TRBV3-1 (or the pseudogene TRBV3-2), the J gene TRBJ2-4; D possibly corresponds to TRBD2 (6 bases). The ends were cut back, 6 bases at V and 4 bases at J, with 10 bases in the middle. Germline assignment: CDR1 LGHDT and CDR2 YNNKEL (reference sequence). There are 13 residues in the CDR3. The CDR3 bases are TGTGCCAGCAGAGGCAGCGGGAAAAACATTCAGTACTTC. It encodes CASRGSGKNIQYF.